The 3 T cell receptor beta chains below all came from one sample that was sequenced in a study of shared clonotypes between healthy human individuals. Profiled with immunoSEQ multiplex PCR; TCRdb holds only in-frame clones, not every one. The sample lists under 1,100,000 clones; about four fifths were seen once. The sequenced sample was memory CD4+ T cells from PBMCs. Indicated subset: CD45RA-negative fraction. The source is a man younger than 30 in good health. Some clones in this sample may be carry-over from other donors' samples.

The V call is TRBV30, the J call TRBJ2-5; no definite D call. The J call is uncertain, as TRBJ2-7 better fits the DNA end. The CDR3 has 15 residues. Germline V CDR1 and CDR2: GTSNPN, SVGIG (reference sequence). CDR3 region: CAWSFDSLGSYEQYF. The DNA for the CDR3 is TGTGCCTGGAGTTTCGACTCCCTCGGCTCCTACGAGCAGTACTTC.

This clone has only a few counts. V is TRBV6-1 and J is TRBJ2-7; D may be TRBD1 (6 bases). CDR3 length: 13 residues. V was pared by 4 bases and J by 2 bases, with 9 bases between. Germline-derived CDR1 and CDR2 are MNHNS and SASEGT. The CDR3 loop reads CASSGRGTYEQYF. CDR3 DNA sequence: TGTGCCAGCAGTGGCAGGGGTACCTACGAGCAGTACTTC.

A few counts support this clone. J is TRBJ2-1 and V is TRBV5-1, with 7 nucleotides matching TRBD1. The CDR3 consists of 14 residues. CDR1 and CDR2 (germline): SGHRS, YFSETQ. V gave up 3 bases and J gave up 5 bases; unmatched junction bases: 5. The DNA of the CDR3 is TGCGCCAGCAGCTCCGGGACAGCAAACAATGAGCAGTTCTTC. Residues: CASSSGTANNEQFF.